This T cell receptor (beta chain) was sequenced in a study of early T cells in non-severe SARS-CoV-2 infection. Study at large: RNA in bulk from unsorted whole blood was sequenced, and chains were unpaired. Study findings and constraints: Using VDJdb, the matching emphasized anti-spike CD8 responses while missing private and CD4 specificities.

The CDR3 consists of 15 residues. V dropped 6 bases and J dropped 0 bases, with 18 bases sitting between them. Germline V gene lookup returns CDR1 SQVTM and CDR2 ANQGSEA. This clonotype was detected many times. Its specificity is not known. cDNA molecules, individually, were tagged with unique molecular identifiers. Each CDR3 protein gets one entry after TCRdb re-called the 5' RACE reads with MiXCR. The sample yields roughly 56,000 distinct CDR3 sequences, around 15% seen once. This TCR came from an adult who was a healthcare worker with PCR-confirmed SARS-CoV-2 infection or an uninfected control (not recorded which). The specimen was whole blood, collected at baseline. The chain is built from TRBV29-1 and TRBJ2-7; D remains unclear. Here the CDR3 reads CSVRGEDASSYEQYF. As DNA, the CDR3 is TGCAGCGTACGAGGAGAGGATGCCAGCTCCTACGAGCAGTACTTC.